This is a list of T cell receptor beta chains from one sample in a study of T cell responses to AZD1222 COVID-19 vaccine. The method was immunoSEQ multiplex PCR; TCRdb's version includes in-frame clones alone and lacks a portion of them. Of more than 90,000 clones listed, more than 75% are singletons. The material was peripheral blood, obtained 28 days after the second AZD1222 dose. These TCRs come from an adult who received the AZD1222 COVID-19 vaccine. Both conserved end residues are part of each CDR3. D genes are given only for firm matches. Size is omitted from some rows. Given values are once, few, many or a class for expanded clones.

TRBV6-1,.,TRBD2,TRBJ2-1,TGTGCCAGCAGACAGACTAGCGGTAATGAGCAGTTCTTC,CASRQTSGNEQFF
TRBV4-2,.,.,TRBJ1-1,TGTGCCAGCAGCCAAGACCGATTGAACACTGAAGCTTTCTTT,CASSQDRLNTEAFF
TRBV9,.,.,TRBJ2-7,TGTGCCAGCAGCCCAGGACTGATCCCCTACGAGCAGTACTTC,CASSPGLIPYEQYF
TRBV5-4,.,.,TRBJ1-5,TGTGCCAGCAGCCTGAGAGGGGGGCTCGAGCCCCAGCATTTT,CASSLRGGLEPQHF
TRBV14,.,.,TRBJ2-7,TGTGCCAGCAGCCAAGGCGCCAGGGGTATCGAGCAGTACTTC,CASSQGARGIEQYF
TRBV7-2,.,.,TRBJ1-4,TGTGCCAGCAGCTTATTAAGTTCAGATGAAAAACTGTTTTTT,CASSLLSSDEKLFF
TRBV10-3,.,.,TRBJ1-1,TGTGCCATCAGCGCAACAGGGTTGAACACTGAAGCTTTCTTT,CAISATGLNTEAFF
TRBV29-1,.,.,TRBJ2-3,TGCAGCGTTGGGGACTTCTCAATCACAGATACGCAGTATTTT,CSVGDFSITDTQYF
TRBV2,.,TRBD2,TRBJ2-1,TGTGCCTGTCGACTAGCGGGGGATGAGCAGTTCTTC,CACRLAGDEQFF
TRBV12-5,once,TRBD1,TRBJ1-4,TGTGCTAGTGGTCTCGGGACAGGCGAAAAACTGTTTTTT,CASGLGTGEKLFF
TRBV10-3,.,TRBD1,TRBJ2-7,TGTGCCATCAAGACAGGACAGGGGACCTCCTACGAGCAGTACTTC,CAIKTGQGTSYEQYF
TRBV2,.,.,TRBJ2-5,TGTGCCAGCAGTGTGAGGGTAAGAGAGACCCAGTACTTC,CASSVRVRETQYF
TRBV7-3,.,TRBD1,TRBJ1-6,TGTGCCAGCAGCCGACAGGGAGGATCACCCCTCCACTTT,CASSRQGGSPLHF
TRBV30,.,.,TRBJ1-2,TGTGCCTGGACCTGGAACTATGGCTACACCTTC,CAWTWNYGYTF
TRBV7-6,.,TRBD1,TRBJ1-2,TGTGCCAGCAGCCATGGGGCCGGGACAGCTTTTTTCAGCGGCGGCTACACCTTC,CASSHGAGTAFFSGGYTF
TRBV7-9,.,TRBD2,TRBJ2-1,TGTGCCAGCAGCTTAGGGGAGGGGAACAATGAGCAGTTCTTC,CASSLGEGNNEQFF
TRBV24-1,.,.,TRBJ1-4,TGTGCCACCCAACGGAGCTGGAGTAATGAAAAACTGTTTTTT,CATQRSWSNEKLFF
TRBV6-5,.,TRBD1,TRBJ2-7,TGTGCCAGCAGTTACTCTGAGGGGACAGGGATCCTCTTGGACTTC,CASSYSEGTGILLDF
TRBV6-1,.,.,TRBJ2-5,TGTGCCAGCAGTGTTTCACCCGGGACCGGGAATGGGGAGACCCAGTACTTC,CASSVSPGTGNGETQYF
TRBV19,once,TRBD1,TRBJ1-5,TGTGCCAGTCTTTCAGGACAGGGGACTTATAGCAATCAGCCCCAGCATTTT,CASLSGQGTYSNQPQHF
TRBV28,.,.,TRBJ1-2,TGTGCCAGCAGTTTGGTGGTAGGCTATTATGGCTACACCTTC,CASSLVVGYYGYTF
TRBV4-3,.,.,TRBJ2-6,TGCGCCAGCAGCCAAGATGTGGGGGCTGGGGCCAACGTCCTGACTTTC,CASSQDVGAGANVLTF
TRBV6-6,.,.,TRBJ1-3,TGTGCCAGCAGTTACCCAGGGTCCTCTGGAAACACCATATATTTT,CASSYPGSSGNTIYF
TRBV9,.,TRBD1,TRBJ1-5,TGTGCCAGCAGCGCGACAGGGGGCGGCAATCAGCCCCAGCATTTT,CASSATGGGNQPQHF
TRBV19,.,.,TRBJ1-2,TGTGCCAGTAGTCCAGTAGCAGGAGCTAACTATGGCTACACCTTC,CASSPVAGANYGYTF
TRBV9,.,TRBD1,TRBJ1-1,TGTGCCAGCAGCGGGGGACAGGGGCGAAACACTGAAGCTTTCTTT,CASSGGQGRNTEAFF
TRBV5-1,.,.,TRBJ2-7,TGCGCCAGCAGCTACCGGGCCCCGGGTATCTACGAGCAGTACTTC,CASSYRAPGIYEQYF
TRBV4-3,.,.,TRBJ1-2,TGCGCCAGCAGCCAAGATTTCGAGATTAACTATGGCTACACCTTC,CASSQDFEINYGYTF
TRBV6-5,many,.,TRBJ2-2,TGTGCCAGCGATTCTAGCGATCCCGGGGAGCTGTTTTTT,CASDSSDPGELFF
TRBV4-3,.,.,TRBJ2-2,TGCGCCAGCAGCCAAGAATTATTATCGGGAGTATCCGGGGAGCTGTTTTTT,CASSQELLSGVSGELFF
TRBV19,.,.,TRBJ1-1,TGTGCCAGTAGTATAATGAGCAGGACCACTGAAGCTTTCTTT,CASSIMSRTTEAFF
TRBV4-3,.,.,TRBJ2-5,TGCGCCAGCAGCCAAGGGAGTTCCCGCGAGACCCAGTACTTC,CASSQGSSRETQYF
TRBV11-2,.,.,TRBJ2-1,TGTGCCAGCAGCTACGACCGGGACGACCACAATGAGCAGTTCTTC,CASSYDRDDHNEQFF
TRBV29-1,.,TRBD2,TRBJ2-6,TGCAGCGTTGAAGATAGGGGGACTAGCGGAACCTCTGGGGCCAACGTCCTGACTTTC,CSVEDRGTSGTSGANVLTF
TRBV7-2,.,.,TRBJ1-3,TGTGCCAGCAGCTTATTCACAGCCTTCTCTGGAAACACCATATATTTT,CASSLFTAFSGNTIYF
TRBV4-3,.,.,TRBJ1-2,TGCGCCAGCAGCCAAGATCGGGCAGTAACCCCCTATGGCTACACCTTC,CASSQDRAVTPYGYTF
TRBV10-2,.,.,TRBJ2-4,TGCGCCGGAGAAAAAGGCGTTCTTTATTTAGCCAAAAACATTCAGTACTTC,CAGEKGVLYLAKNIQYF
TRBV7-8,.,TRBD1,TRBJ1-2,TGTGCCAGCAGCTTAGTTAAAGTAGGGGGCAACTATGGCTACACCTTC,CASSLVKVGGNYGYTF
TRBV28,.,.,TRBJ1-1,TGTGCCAGCAGTTTAGGACAGTGGCACACTGAAGCTTTCTTT,CASSLGQWHTEAFF
TRBV5-8,.,.,TRBJ1-6,TGTGCCAGCAGCTTTGACGGCCCAGGGGAAAATTCACCCCTCCACTTT,CASSFDGPGENSPLHF
TRBV9,.,TRBD1,TRBJ1-2,TGTGCCAGCAGCGCCCCCGGGACAGGGAGGGATTTTGGTGGCTACACCTTC,CASSAPGTGRDFGGYTF
TRBV28,.,TRBD1,TRBJ1-4,TGTGCCAGCAGTTCATGGGGCAGGGGGCGCAGCGGTGAAAAACTGTTTTTT,CASSSWGRGRSGEKLFF
TRBV14,once,.,TRBJ2-3,TGTGCCAGCAGCCAATTGGGAGGGGGGTTCACAGATACGCAGTATTTT,CASSQLGGGFTDTQYF
TRBV11-2,.,TRBD1,TRBJ1-2,TGTGCCAGCAGCTTTCGAATCCCCCGGGACAGAGCTAACTATGGCTACACCTTC,CASSFRIPRDRANYGYTF
TRBV28,.,.,TRBJ2-7,TGTGCCAGCAGGGGGGGGCAATCCTACGAGCAGTACTTC,CASRGGQSYEQYF
TRBV5-4,.,.,TRBJ1-1,TGTGCCAGCAGCTTGGTGGACGAAGGGACTGAAGCTTTCTTT,CASSLVDEGTEAFF
TRBV29-1,.,.,TRBJ1-1,TGCAGCGCCCCAGGGTTGGAGAACACTGAAGCTTTCTTT,CSAPGLENTEAFF
TRBV3-1/TRBV3-2,.,.,TRBJ2-7,TGTGCCAGCAGTCAGACGCATTCCTACGAGCAGTACTTC,CASSQTHSYEQYF